This T cell receptor beta chain stems from a study of OX40 agonist ivuxolimab in advanced cancers. About the study: The dose of intravenous ivuxolimab that patients received every 2 weeks ranged from 0.01 to 10 mg/kg. In three patients, partial responses were observed, one with hepatocellular carcinoma and two with cutaneous melanoma.

Only in-frame clones appear in the TCRdb table, and some are missing; sequencing was by immunoSEQ multiplex PCR. The table shows roughly 62,000 clones, with 91% occurring only once. With V trimmed by 6 bases and J by 0 bases, 7 bases remained unmatched. The length of the CDR3 is 15 residues. Looked up from germline, CDR1 is MNHEY and CDR2 is SMNVEV (reference sequence). The J gene is TRBJ2-7, the V gene TRBV27; TRBD1 aligns across 8 bases. The source was CD4+ or CD8+ T cells sorted from blood, collected in a trial of the OX40 agonist ivuxolimab. This clonotype was sampled from an adult with an advanced solid tumor such as melanoma, head and neck, liver or kidney cancer. CDR3 loop: CASSEGTGGSYEQYF. The CDR3 DNA reads as TGTGCCAGCAGCGAGGGGACAGGAGGCTCCTACGAGCAGTACTTC.